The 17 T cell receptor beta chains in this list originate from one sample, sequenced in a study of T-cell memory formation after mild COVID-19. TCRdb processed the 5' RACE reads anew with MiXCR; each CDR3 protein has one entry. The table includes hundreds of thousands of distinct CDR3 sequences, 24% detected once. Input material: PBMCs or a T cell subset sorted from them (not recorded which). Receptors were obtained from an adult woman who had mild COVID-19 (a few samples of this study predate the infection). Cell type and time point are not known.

CDR3 sequence: CASSLELVSGANVLTF. The CDR3, as DNA: TGTGCCAGCAGCTTGGAGCTAGTCTCTGGGGCCAACGTCCTGACTTTC. The chain recombines TRBV5-8 with TRBJ2-6; D gene unclear. CDR3 length equals 16 residues. V gave up 0 bases and J gave up 0 bases, with 7 bases separating them. Germline CDR1 reads SGHTS; CDR2 reads YDEGEE.

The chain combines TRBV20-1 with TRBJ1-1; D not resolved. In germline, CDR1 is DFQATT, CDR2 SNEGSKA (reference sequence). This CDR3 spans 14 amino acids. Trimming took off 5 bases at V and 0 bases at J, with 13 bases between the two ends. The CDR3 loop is CSADERTMNTEAFF. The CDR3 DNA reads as TGCAGTGCTGACGAGCGGACCATGAACACTGAAGCTTTCTTT.

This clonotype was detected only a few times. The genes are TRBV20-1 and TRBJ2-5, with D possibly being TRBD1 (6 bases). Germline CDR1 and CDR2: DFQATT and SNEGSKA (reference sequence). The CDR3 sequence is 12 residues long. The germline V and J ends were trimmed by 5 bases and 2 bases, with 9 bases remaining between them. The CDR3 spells CSAEQGQETQYF. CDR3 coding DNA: TGCAGTGCTGAACAGGGTCAAGAGACCCAGTACTTC.

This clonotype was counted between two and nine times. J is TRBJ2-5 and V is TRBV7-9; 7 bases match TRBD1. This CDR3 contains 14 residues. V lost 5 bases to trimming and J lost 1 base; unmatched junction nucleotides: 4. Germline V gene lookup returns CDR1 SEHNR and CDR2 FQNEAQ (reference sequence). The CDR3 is CASSPQGSQETQYF. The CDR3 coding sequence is TGTGCCAGCAGCCCACAGGGGAGCCAAGAGACCCAGTACTTC.

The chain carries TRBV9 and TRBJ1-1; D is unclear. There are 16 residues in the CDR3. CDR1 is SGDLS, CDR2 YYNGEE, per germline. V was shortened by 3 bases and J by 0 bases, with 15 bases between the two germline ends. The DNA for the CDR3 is TGTGCCAGCAGCGCCCCCGTGCAGGTGATGAACACTGAAGCTTTCTTT. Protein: CASSAPVQVMNTEAFF.

The CDR3, as DNA: TGTGCCAGCAGTCCCCCCCCAGGGGACAAACTGTTTTTT. This translates into CASSPPPGDKLFF. The chain couples TRBV12-3 or TRBV12-4 to TRBJ1-4, with D possibly TRBD1 on 6 matching bases. The germline V and J ends were trimmed by 5 bases and 11 bases, with 15 bases remaining between them. The CDR3 has 13 amino acids.

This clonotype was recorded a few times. CDR3 sequence (DNA): TGTGCCAGCAGCTCCCTCTATGAGCAGGGGGAACAGAACACCGGGGAGCTGTTTTTT. Its protein is CASSSLYEQGEQNTGELFF. J is TRBJ2-2 and V is TRBV13, with TRBD1 matching 7 bases. Germline CDR1 reads PRHDT; CDR2 reads FYEKMQ (reference sequence). CDR3 size: 19 residues. The junction had 15 bases not matched to a gene; V was cut back by 4 bases and J by 1 base.

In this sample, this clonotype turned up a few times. CDR3 bases: TGTGCCAGCAGCTTCCGGGGAAGGGAAAAACTGTTTTTT. This translates into CASSFRGREKLFF. The chain has TRBV11-2 and TRBJ1-4; the D is unclear. CDR1 is SGHAT and CDR2 is FQNNGV in the germline V gene. Trimming removed 3 bases from V and 8 bases from J, with 10 bases in between. CDR3 length: 13 amino acids.

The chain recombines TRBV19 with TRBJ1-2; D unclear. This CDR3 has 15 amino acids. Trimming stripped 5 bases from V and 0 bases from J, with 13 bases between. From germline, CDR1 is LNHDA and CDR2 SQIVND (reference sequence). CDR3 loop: CASSPKAGPNYGYTF. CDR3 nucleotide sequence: TGTGCCAGTAGTCCCAAAGCCGGACCTAACTATGGCTACACCTTC.

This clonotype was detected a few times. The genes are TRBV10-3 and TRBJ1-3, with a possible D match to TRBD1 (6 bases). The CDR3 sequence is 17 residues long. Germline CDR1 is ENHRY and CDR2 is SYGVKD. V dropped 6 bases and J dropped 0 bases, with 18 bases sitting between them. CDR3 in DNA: TGTGCCATCAGCGGACAGACGTACGGCTCCTCTGGAAACACCATATATTTT. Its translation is CAISGQTYGSSGNTIYF.

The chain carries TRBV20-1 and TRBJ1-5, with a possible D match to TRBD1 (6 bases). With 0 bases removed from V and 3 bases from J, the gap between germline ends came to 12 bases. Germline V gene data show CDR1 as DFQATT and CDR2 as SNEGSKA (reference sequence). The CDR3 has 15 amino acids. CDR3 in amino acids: CSAREGGRTNQPQHF. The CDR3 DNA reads TGCAGTGCTAGAGAAGGGGGGAGGACCAATCAGCCCCAGCATTTT.

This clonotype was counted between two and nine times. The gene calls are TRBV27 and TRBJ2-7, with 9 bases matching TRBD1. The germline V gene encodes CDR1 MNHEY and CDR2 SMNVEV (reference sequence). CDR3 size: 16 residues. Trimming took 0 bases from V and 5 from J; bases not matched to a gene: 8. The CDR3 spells CASSLSTGTGTHEQYF. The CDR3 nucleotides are TGTGCCAGCAGTTTATCCACCGGGACAGGGACCCACGAGCAGTACTTC.

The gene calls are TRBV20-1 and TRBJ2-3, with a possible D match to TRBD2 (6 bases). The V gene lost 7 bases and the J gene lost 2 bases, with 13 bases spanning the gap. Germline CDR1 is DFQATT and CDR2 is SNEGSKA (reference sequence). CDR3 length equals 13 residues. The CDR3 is CSGRLDLTDTQYF. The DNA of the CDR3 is TGCAGTGGGAGACTAGATCTCACAGATACGCAGTATTTT.

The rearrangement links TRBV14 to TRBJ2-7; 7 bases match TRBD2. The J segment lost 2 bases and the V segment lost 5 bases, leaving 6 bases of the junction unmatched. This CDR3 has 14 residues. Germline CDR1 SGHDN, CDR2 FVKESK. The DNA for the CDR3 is TGTGCCAGCAGCAATAGCGGGCTTACCTACGAGCAGTACTTC. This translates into CASSNSGLTYEQYF.

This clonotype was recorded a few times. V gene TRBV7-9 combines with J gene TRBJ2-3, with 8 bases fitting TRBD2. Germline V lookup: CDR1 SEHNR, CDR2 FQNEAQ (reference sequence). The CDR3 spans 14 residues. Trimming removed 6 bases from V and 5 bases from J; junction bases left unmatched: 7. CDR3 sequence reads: CASRSGTREDTQYF. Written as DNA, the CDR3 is TGTGCCAGCAGATCCGGGACTAGGGAAGATACGCAGTATTTT.

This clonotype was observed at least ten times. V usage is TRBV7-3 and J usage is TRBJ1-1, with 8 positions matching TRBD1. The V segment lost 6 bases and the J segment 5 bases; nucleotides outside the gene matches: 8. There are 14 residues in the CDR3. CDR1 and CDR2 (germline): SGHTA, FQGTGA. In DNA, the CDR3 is TGTGCCAGCAGTACAGGGGGAATGGGGACTGAAGCTTTCTTT. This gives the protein CASSTGGMGTEAFF.

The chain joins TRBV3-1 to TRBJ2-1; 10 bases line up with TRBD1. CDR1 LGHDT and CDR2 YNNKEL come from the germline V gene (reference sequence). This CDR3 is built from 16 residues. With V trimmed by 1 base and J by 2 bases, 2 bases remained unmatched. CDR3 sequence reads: CASSQVGTGAYNEQFF. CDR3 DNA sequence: TGTGCCAGCAGCCAAGTAGGGACAGGGGCCTACAATGAGCAGTTCTTC.